The 17 T cell receptor beta chains presented below share a single source sample, sequenced in a study of blood T cell repertoires in COVID-19. Libraries were prepared by immunoSEQ multiplex PCR; TCRdb keeps only in-frame clonotypes and omits some of them. The repertoire holds about 140,000 clones, about 80% seen once, with 1.5% to 2% in the top ten. Sequenced sample: peripheral blood. The receptors shown here come from a human donor in a cohort sampled during active COVID-19.

There are a few counts of this clone. The chain carries TRBV6-6 and TRBJ2-4; possibly TRBD2 for D (6 bases). This CDR3 region has 13 residues. CDR1 is MNHNY and CDR2 is SVGAGI in the germline V gene (reference sequence). The V end was cut by 2 bases, the J end by 8 bases, with 10 bases between. The CDR3 region has the DNA TGTGCCAGCAGTTACCTGACTAGTCACATTCAGTACTTC. This encodes CASSYLTSHIQYF.

The chain couples TRBV7-9 to TRBJ1-1; D remains ambiguous. The CDR3 has 14 residues. With 1 base removed from V and 3 bases from J, the gap between germline ends came to 9 bases. Germline lookup yields CDR1 SEHNR and CDR2 FQNEAQ (reference sequence). CDR3 nucleotides: TGTGCCAGCAGCTTAGTAGCTTCGCACACTGAAGCTTTCTTT. Translating gives CASSLVASHTEAFF.

The J gene is TRBJ2-5, the V gene TRBV27; 13 bases match TRBD2. Germline CDR1 is MNHEY and CDR2 is SMNVEV (reference sequence). Trimming at V came to 2 bases and at J to 4 bases, leaving 13 bases not matched to a gene. This CDR3 region has 19 residues. The chain's CDR3 is CASSLRAVPGLAGRETQYF. CDR3 nucleotide sequence: TGTGCCAGCAGTTTAAGGGCAGTTCCGGGACTAGCGGGACGAGAGACCCAGTACTTC.

This rearrangement joins TRBV18 to TRBJ1-2; D remains ambiguous. Germline lookup yields CDR1 KGHSH and CDR2 LQKENI. V was pared by 2 bases and J by 4 bases, with 17 bases between. The CDR3 runs to 16 residues. This CDR3 reads CASSPSGQLLSYGYTF. CDR3 sequence (DNA): TGTGCCAGCTCACCATCCGGTCAACTGCTAAGCTATGGCTACACCTTC.

The chain recombines TRBV15 with TRBJ2-1, with 7 bases aligning to TRBD1. This CDR3 has 16 amino acids. V trimming: 0 bases; J trimming: 6 bases; junction bases outside the gene matches: 8. From germline, CDR1 is LNHNV and CDR2 YYDKDF (reference sequence). The CDR3 sequence: CATSRDLGTAPNEQFF. DNA of the CDR3: TGTGCCACCAGCAGAGATTTGGGGACAGCTCCCAATGAGCAGTTCTTC.

V usage is TRBV19 and J usage is TRBJ1-2; the match to TRBD1 covers 10 bases. Germline loops: CDR1 LNHDA, CDR2 SQIVND (reference sequence). V lost 7 bases and J lost 2; bases outside the gene matches: 7. The length of the CDR3 is 15 residues. The CDR3 DNA sequence: TGTGCCAGTAAAGGGACAGGGGCCAACAACTATGGCTACACCTTC. Protein product: CASKGTGANNYGYTF.

This chain links TRBV3-1 (or the pseudogene TRBV3-2) with TRBJ2-1; weak D call: TRBD1 (6 bases). Germline-derived CDR1 and CDR2 are LGHDT and YNNKEL (reference sequence). The CDR3 covers 16 residues. Trimming removed 1 base from V and 10 bases from J, with 20 bases in between. The CDR3 nucleotides read TGTGCCAGCAGCCAAGCCGGGACACATAACCGGGTCGAGCAGTTCTTC. Encoded protein: CASSQAGTHNRVEQFF.

The V gene is TRBV2, the J gene TRBJ1-1; 8 positions agree with TRBD1. Unmatched junction bases numbered 8, after V lost 6 bases and J lost 2 bases. The germline gives CDR1 SNHLY, CDR2 FYNNEI. This CDR3 contains 15 residues. DNA of the CDR3: TGTGCCAGCAGACCCCGACAGGGGCGAAACACTGAAGCTTTCTTT. Translating gives CASRPRQGRNTEAFF.

The V call is TRBV7-2, the J call TRBJ1-2; the D gene is possibly TRBD1 (5 bases). CDR3 length: 15 residues. The germline CDR1 and CDR2 sequences are SGHTA and FQGNSA. Between the trimmed V and J ends, which lost 5 bases and 3 bases, there was a span of 16 bases. The DNA for the CDR3 is TGTGCCAGCAGCCCTGAGCAGGGAAGGGACTATGGCTACACCTTC. Protein sequence: CASSPEQGRDYGYTF.

This clone showed up just a few times. V gene TRBV6-6 combines with J gene TRBJ2-1, with 8 bases identical to TRBD2. The J segment lost 4 bases and the V segment lost 6 bases, leaving 8 bases of the junction unmatched. Germline V gene lookup returns CDR1 MNHNY and CDR2 SVGAGI (reference sequence). CDR3 size: 15 residues. CDR3 in amino acids: CASSTSLAGYNEQFF. The DNA of the CDR3 is TGTGCCAGCAGCACAAGTCTAGCGGGTTACAATGAGCAGTTCTTC.

The chain couples TRBV12-3 or TRBV12-4 to TRBJ1-5, with 7 bases fitting TRBD1. Germline trimming cut 3 bases from V and 11 bases from J; bases unmatched to any gene: 1. The CDR3 sequence is 11 residues long. The CDR3 spells CASSLGQTQHF. The CDR3 bases are TGTGCCAGCAGTTTGGGACAGACCCAGCATTTT.

The V gene is TRBV3-1 (or the pseudogene TRBV3-2), the J gene TRBJ2-2; TRBD2 aligns across 10 bases. With V trimmed by 0 bases and J by 4 bases, 11 bases remained unmatched. The CDR3 spans 19 residues. Germline-derived CDR1 and CDR2 are LGHDT and YNNKEL (reference sequence). Here the CDR3 DNA reads TGTGCCAGCAGCCAAGATGCTAGCGGGGGTGCGAGGGTCACCGGGGAGCTGTTTTTT. Translated: CASSQDASGGARVTGELFF.

The rearrangement joins TRBV3-1 (or the pseudogene TRBV3-2) to TRBJ2-3; D possibly corresponds to TRBD2 (6 bases). Germline assignment: CDR1 LGHDT and CDR2 YNNKEL (reference sequence). The CDR3 is 15 amino acids. Trimming stripped 3 bases from V and 7 bases from J, with 17 bases between. CDR3 loop: CASSQSAGPGNTQYF. The CDR3 DNA reads TGTGCCAGCAGCCAGTCGGCGGGGCCAGGCAATACGCAGTATTTT.

The rearrangement uses TRBV2 and TRBJ2-3; 8 bases match TRBD1. V trimming: 6 bases; J trimming: 3 bases; junction bases outside the gene matches: 5. Looked up from germline, CDR1 is SNHLY and CDR2 is FYNNEI. The CDR3 contains 14 residues. CDR3 sequence reads: CASSRQGRTDTQYF. The CDR3 DNA reads TGTGCCAGCAGCCGACAGGGGAGAACAGATACGCAGTATTTT.

The chain carries TRBV19 and TRBJ1-5; no clear D gene. Germline assignment: CDR1 LNHDA and CDR2 SQIVND (reference sequence). The ends were cut back, 5 bases at V and 3 bases at J, with 11 bases in the middle. The CDR3 spans 14 residues. CDR3 residues: CASSPLVINQPQHF. As DNA, the CDR3 is TGTGCCAGTAGTCCACTAGTGATCAATCAGCCCCAGCATTTT.

This chain links TRBV6-5 with TRBJ1-4, with D possibly being TRBD1 (6 bases). Deletions cut 0 bases from V and 7 bases from J, with 12 bases between. The CDR3 has 15 residues. Germline CDR1 and CDR2: MNHEY and SVGAGI. The CDR3 DNA reads as TGTGCCAGCAGTTACTCGGGGGGGCTGGGTGAAAAACTGTTTTTT. This sequence encodes CASSYSGGLGEKLFF.

CDR3: CASSFRTSGSTDTQYF. The CDR3 DNA reads as TGTGCCAGCAGCTTTCGGACTAGCGGGAGCACAGATACGCAGTATTTT. The chain joins TRBV7-2 to TRBJ2-3; 11 nucleotides line up with TRBD2. The CDR3 covers 16 residues. CDR1 and CDR2 from the germline V gene are SGHTA and FQGNSA. Losses at the gene ends were 3 bases for V and 0 bases for J; bases not matched to a gene: 2.